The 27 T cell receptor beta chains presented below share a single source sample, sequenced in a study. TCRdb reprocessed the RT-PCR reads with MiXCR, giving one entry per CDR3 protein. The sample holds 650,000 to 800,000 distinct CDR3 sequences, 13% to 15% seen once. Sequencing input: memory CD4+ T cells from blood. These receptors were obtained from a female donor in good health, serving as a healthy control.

Here the CDR3 DNA reads TGTGCCTGGAGTGTTAGCTCTGAAGCTTTCTTT. Its protein product is CAWSVSSEAFF. V usage is TRBV30 and J usage is TRBJ1-1; D gene uncertain. Germline CDR1 GTSNPN, CDR2 SVGIG (reference sequence). This CDR3 comprises 11 residues. V lost 0 bases to trimming and J lost 6 bases, with 5 bases between them.

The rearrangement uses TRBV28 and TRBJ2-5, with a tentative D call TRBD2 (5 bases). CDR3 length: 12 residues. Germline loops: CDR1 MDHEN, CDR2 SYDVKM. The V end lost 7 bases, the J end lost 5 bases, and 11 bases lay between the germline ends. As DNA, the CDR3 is TGTGCCAGCAAACTAGGCGGGGAGACCCAGTACTTC. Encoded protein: CASKLGGETQYF.

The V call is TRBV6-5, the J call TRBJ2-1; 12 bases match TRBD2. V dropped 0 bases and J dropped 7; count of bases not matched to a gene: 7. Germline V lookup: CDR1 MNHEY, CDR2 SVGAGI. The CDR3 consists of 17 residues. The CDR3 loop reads CASSYSLAGGGRNEQFF. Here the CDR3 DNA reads TGTGCCAGCAGTTACTCTCTAGCGGGAGGGGGTCGTAATGAGCAGTTCTTC.

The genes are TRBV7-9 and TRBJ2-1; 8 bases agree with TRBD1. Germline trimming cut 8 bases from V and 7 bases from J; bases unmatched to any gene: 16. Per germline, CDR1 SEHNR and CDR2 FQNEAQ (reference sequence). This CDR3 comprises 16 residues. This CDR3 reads CASRQGAGSVRNEQFF. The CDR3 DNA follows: TGTGCCAGCCGCCAGGGGGCGGGGTCCGTCCGTAATGAGCAGTTCTTC.

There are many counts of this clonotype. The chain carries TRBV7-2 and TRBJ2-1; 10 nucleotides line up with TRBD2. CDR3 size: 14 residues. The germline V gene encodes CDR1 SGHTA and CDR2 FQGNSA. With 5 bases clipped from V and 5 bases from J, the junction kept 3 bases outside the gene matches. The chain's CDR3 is CASSPGLANNEQFF. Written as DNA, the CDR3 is TGTGCCAGCAGCCCGGGACTAGCGAACAATGAGCAGTTCTTC.

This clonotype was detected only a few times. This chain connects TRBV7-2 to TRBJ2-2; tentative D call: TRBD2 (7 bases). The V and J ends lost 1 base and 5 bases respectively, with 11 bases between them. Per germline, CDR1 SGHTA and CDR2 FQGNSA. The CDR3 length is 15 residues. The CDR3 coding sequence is TGTGCCAGCAGCTTAGTGGGGGGGCGTACCGGGGAGCTGTTTTTT. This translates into CASSLVGGRTGELFF.

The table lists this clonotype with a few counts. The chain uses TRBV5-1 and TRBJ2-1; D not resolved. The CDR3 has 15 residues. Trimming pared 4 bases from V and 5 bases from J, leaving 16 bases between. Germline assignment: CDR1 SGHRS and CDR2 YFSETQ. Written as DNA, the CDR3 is TGCGCCAGCAGCCCGAAAGCCGGGTCCGACAATGAGCAGTTCTTC. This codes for CASSPKAGSDNEQFF.

The CDR3 nucleotides are TGTGCCAGCAGCTTAGGAAAAGGGCTGAACACTGAAGCTTTCTTT. Amino acid sequence: CASSLGKGLNTEAFF. This rearrangement joins TRBV11-2 to TRBJ1-1; D uncertain. V was cut by 1 base and J by 0 bases, with 9 bases left in between. Germline V gene data show CDR1 as SGHAT and CDR2 as FQNNGV. CDR3 length: 15 amino acids.

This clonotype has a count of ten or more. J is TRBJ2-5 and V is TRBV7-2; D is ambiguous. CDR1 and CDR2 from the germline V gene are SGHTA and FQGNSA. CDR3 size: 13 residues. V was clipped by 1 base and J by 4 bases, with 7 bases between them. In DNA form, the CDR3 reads TGTGCCAGCAGCTTAGTGGCACTAGAGACCCAGTACTTC. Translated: CASSLVALETQYF.

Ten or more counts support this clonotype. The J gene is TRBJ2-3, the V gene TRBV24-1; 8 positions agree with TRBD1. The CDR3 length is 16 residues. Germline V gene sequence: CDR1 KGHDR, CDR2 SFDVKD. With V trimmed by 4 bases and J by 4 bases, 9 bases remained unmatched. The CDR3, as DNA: TGTGCCACCAGTGACTCCGGGACAGGCCTTTCAGATACGCAGTATTTT. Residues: CATSDSGTGLSDTQYF.

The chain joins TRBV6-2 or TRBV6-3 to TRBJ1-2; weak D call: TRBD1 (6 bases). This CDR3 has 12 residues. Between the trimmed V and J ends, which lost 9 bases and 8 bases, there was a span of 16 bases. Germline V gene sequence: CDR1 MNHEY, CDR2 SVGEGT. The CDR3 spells CASNLAGEGYTF. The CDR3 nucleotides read TGTGCCAGTAACCTCGCAGGGGAGGGCTACACCTTC.

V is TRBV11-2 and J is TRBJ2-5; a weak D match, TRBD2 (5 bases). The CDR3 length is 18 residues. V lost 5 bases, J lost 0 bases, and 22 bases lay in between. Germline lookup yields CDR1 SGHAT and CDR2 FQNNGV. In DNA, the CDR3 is TGTGCCAGCAGCCCCAGACGGGGTGGGGAACCGTACCAAGAGACCCAGTACTTC. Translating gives CASSPRRGGEPYQETQYF.

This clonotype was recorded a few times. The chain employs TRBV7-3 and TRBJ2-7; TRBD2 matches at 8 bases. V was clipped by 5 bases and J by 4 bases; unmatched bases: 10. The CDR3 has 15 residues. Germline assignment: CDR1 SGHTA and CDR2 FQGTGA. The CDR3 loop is CASSPGGGPYYEQYF. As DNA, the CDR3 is TGTGCCAGCAGCCCGGGGGGGGGGCCTTATTACGAGCAGTACTTC.

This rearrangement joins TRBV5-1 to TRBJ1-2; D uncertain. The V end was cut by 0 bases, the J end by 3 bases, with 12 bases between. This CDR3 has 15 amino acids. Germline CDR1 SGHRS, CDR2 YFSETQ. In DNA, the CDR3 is TGCGCCAGCAGCTTGGGCGGGAGCAACGACTATGGCTACACCTTC. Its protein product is CASSLGGSNDYGYTF.

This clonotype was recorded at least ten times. Written as DNA, the CDR3 is TGTGCCAGCAGCTTACAGGGGGGTTTAGCCAAAAACATTCAGTACTTC. Translation: CASSLQGGLAKNIQYF. V is TRBV7-2 and J is TRBJ2-4, with a weak D call TRBD1 (7 bases). The CDR3 loop spans 16 amino acids. Germline CDR1 is SGHTA and CDR2 is FQGNSA. With 2 bases removed from V and 0 bases from J, the gap between germline ends came to 11 bases.

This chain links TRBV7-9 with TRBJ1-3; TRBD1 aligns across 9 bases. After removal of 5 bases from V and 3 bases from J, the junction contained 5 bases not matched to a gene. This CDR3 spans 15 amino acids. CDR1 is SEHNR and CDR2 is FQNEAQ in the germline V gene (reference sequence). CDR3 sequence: CASSAGTGFGNTIYF. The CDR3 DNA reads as TGTGCCAGCAGCGCCGGGACAGGGTTTGGAAACACCATATATTTT.

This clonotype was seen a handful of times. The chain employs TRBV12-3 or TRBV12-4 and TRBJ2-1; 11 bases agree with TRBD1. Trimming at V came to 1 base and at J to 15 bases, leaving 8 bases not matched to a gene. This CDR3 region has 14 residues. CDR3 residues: CASSLEGQGVGRFF. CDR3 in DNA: TGTGCCAGCAGTTTAGAGGGACAGGGGGTCGGGCGGTTCTTC.

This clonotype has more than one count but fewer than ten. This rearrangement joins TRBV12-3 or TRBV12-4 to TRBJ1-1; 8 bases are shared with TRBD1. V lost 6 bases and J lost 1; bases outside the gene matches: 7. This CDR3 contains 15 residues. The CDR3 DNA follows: TGTGCCAGCAGCAAGACCGGGACAGGGAACACTGAAGCTTTCTTT. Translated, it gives CASSKTGTGNTEAFF.

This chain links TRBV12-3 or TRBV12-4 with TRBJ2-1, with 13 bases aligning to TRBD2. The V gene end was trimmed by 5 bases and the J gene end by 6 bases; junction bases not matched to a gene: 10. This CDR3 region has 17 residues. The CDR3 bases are TGTGCCAGCAGTCCAAGACTAGCGGGAGGCCTCGCCAATGAGCAGTTCTTC. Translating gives CASSPRLAGGLANEQFF.

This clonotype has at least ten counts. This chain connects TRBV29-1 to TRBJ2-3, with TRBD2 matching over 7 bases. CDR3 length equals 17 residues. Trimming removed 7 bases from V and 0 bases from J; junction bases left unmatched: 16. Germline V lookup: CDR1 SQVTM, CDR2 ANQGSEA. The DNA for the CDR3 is TGCAGCGCCGGTCTCAACTTAGCGGGTGGTAGCACAGATACGCAGTATTTT. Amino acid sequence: CSAGLNLAGGSTDTQYF.

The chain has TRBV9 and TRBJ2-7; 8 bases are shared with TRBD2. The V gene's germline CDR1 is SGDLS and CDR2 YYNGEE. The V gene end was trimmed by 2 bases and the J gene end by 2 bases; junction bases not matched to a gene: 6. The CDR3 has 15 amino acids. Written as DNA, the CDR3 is TGTGCCAGCAGCGTCGGAGCGGGAGAACCCTACGAGCAGTACTTC. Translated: CASSVGAGEPYEQYF.

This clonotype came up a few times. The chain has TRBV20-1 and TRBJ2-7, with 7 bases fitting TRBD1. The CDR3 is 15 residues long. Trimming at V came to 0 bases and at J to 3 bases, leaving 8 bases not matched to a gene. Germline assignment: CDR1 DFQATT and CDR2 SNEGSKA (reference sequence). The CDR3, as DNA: TGCAGTGCTAGAGACCCCAGGGGGTCCGACTACGAGCAGTACTTC. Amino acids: CSARDPRGSDYEQYF.

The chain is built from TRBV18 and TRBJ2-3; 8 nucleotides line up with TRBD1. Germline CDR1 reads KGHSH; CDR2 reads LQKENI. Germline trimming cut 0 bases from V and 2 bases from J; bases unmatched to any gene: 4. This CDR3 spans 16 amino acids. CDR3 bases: TGTGCCAGCTCACCACCGGGGACAGGTTACACAGATACGCAGTATTTT. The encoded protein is CASSPPGTGYTDTQYF.

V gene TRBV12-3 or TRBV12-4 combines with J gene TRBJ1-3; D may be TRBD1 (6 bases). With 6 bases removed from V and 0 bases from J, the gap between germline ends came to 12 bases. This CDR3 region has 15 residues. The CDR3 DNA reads TGTGCCAGCAGGGGAACAGGGTTCTCTGGAAACACCATATATTTT. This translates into CASRGTGFSGNTIYF.

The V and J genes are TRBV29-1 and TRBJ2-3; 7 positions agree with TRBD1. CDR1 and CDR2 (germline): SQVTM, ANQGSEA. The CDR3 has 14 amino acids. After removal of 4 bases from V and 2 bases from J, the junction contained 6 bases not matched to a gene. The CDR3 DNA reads TGCAGCGTTGGGGGACAGACAGACACAGATACGCAGTATTTT. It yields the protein CSVGGQTDTDTQYF.

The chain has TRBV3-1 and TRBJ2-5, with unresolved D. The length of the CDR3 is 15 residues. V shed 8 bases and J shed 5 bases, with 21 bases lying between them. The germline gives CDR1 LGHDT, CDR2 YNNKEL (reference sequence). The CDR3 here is CASVRSSGIAETQYF. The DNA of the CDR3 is TGTGCCAGCGTACGGAGTAGTGGTATCGCGGAGACCCAGTACTTC.

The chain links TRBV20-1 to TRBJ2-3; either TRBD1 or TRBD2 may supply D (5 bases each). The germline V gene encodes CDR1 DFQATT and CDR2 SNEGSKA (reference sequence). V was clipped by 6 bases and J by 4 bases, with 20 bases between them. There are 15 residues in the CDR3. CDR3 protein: CSADMGRRGADTQYF. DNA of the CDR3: TGCAGTGCCGATATGGGCAGGAGAGGGGCAGATACGCAGTATTTT.